This T cell receptor (beta chain) was documented in a study of tumor-infiltrating lymphocytes in primary liver carcinoma. About the study: Per sample, productive TCRbeta reads numbered roughly 3.65 to 7.13 million, similar across tissue types. Study-level points and caveats: Tumor tissue displayed a significantly greater top-250-clone fraction than blood (p = 0.039).

TCR beta cDNA was reverse-transcribed from approximately 0.45 ug of total RNA. The reaction used a constant-region primer and ProtoScript II reverse transcriptase. ARM-PCR was slightly modified, and three nested multiplex PCR rounds with it gave rise to the TCR beta libraries. Running about 11 cycles apiece, the first two PCR rounds relied on TRBV1-TRBV30 forward primers together with a C-beta reverse primer. TCRdb re-analysed the multiplex PCR reads in MiXCR, keeping a single row per CDR3 protein. The sample lists 320,000 or so distinct CDR3 sequences; about 62% were seen once. Germline DNA was extracted too, while blood RNA derived from unsorted whole blood. Those patients suffered from chronic HBV infection and were treatment-naive. CDR1 is MNHNY, CDR2 SVGAGI, per germline (reference sequence). Trimming removed 8 bases at V and 6 bases at J, with 11 bases between. The length of the CDR3 is 12 residues.

This clonotype has a single count. The antigen is undetermined. A much larger clone differs by one base, so this may be a read error. V and J are TRBV6-6 and TRBJ2-1; D remains ambiguous. The source material was peripheral blood. The origin of this receptor is a man aged 40-49 years with primary liver carcinoma and hepatitis B virus infection. CDR3 amino acids: CASRRWGNEQFF. For the CDR3, the DNA is TGTGCCAGCCGGAGATGGGGCAATGAGCAGTTCTTC.